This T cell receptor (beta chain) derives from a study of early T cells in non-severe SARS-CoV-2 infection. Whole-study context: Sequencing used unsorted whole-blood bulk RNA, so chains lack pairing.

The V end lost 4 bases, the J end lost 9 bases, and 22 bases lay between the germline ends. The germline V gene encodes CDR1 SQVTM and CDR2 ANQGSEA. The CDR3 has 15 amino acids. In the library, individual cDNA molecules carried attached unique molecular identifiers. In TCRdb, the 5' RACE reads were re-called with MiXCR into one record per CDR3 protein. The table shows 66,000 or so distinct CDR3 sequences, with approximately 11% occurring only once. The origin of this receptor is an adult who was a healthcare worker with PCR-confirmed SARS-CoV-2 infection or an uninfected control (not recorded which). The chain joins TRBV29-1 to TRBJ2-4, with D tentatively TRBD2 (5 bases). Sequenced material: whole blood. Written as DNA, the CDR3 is TGCAGCGTTGGTGGAGGAGGCGCAGGTGGCGCCATTCAGTACTTC. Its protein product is CSVGGGGAGGAIQYF.